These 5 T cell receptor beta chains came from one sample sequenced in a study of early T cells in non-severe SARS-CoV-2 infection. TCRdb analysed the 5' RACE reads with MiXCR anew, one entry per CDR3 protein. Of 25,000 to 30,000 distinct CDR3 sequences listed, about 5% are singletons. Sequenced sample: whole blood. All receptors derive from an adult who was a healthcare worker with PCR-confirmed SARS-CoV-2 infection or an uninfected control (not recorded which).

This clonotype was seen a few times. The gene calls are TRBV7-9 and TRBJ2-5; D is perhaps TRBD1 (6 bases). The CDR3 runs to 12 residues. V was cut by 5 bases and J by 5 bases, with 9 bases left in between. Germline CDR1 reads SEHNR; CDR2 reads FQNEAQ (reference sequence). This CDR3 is CASSPGDETQYF. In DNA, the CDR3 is TGTGCCAGCAGCCCAGGGGACGAGACCCAGTACTTC. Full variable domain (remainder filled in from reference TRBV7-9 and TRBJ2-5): DTGVSQNPRHKITKRGQNVTFRCDPISEHNRLYWYRQTLGQGPEFLTYFQNEAQLEKSRLLSDRFSAERPKGSFSTLEIQRTEQGDSAMYLCASSPGDETQYFGPGTRLLVL.

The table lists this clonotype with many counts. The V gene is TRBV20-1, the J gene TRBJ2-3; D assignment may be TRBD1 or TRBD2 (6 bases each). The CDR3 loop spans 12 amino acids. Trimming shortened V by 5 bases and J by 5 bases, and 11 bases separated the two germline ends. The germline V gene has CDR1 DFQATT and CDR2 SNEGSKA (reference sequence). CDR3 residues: CSAWGAVDTQYF. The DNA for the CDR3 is TGCAGTGCTTGGGGGGCAGTAGATACGCAGTATTTT.

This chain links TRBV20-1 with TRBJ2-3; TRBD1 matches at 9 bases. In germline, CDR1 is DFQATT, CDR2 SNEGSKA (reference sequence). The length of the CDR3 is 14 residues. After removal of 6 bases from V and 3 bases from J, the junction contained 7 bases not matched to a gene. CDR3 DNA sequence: TGCAGTGCGCCGGACAGGGGAAGGACAGATACGCAGTATTTT. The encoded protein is CSAPDRGRTDTQYF.

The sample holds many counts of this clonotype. The CDR3 region is CSARPRRDRENSPLHF. CDR3 coding DNA: TGCAGTGCTAGACCGCGCCGCGACAGGGAGAATTCACCCCTCCACTTT. This chain joins TRBV20-1 and TRBJ1-6; 7 nucleotides match TRBD1. CDR1 and CDR2 from the germline V gene are DFQATT and SNEGSKA (reference sequence). The V segment lost 2 bases and the J segment 7 bases; nucleotides outside the gene matches: 11. CDR3 length equals 16 residues.

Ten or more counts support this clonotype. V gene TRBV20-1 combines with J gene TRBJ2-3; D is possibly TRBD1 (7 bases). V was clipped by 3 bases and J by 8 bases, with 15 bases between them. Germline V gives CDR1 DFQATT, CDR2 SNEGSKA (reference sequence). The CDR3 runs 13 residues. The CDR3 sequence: CSASRGDIRTQYF. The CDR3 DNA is TGCAGTGCTAGCAGGGGGGACATACGTACGCAGTATTTT.